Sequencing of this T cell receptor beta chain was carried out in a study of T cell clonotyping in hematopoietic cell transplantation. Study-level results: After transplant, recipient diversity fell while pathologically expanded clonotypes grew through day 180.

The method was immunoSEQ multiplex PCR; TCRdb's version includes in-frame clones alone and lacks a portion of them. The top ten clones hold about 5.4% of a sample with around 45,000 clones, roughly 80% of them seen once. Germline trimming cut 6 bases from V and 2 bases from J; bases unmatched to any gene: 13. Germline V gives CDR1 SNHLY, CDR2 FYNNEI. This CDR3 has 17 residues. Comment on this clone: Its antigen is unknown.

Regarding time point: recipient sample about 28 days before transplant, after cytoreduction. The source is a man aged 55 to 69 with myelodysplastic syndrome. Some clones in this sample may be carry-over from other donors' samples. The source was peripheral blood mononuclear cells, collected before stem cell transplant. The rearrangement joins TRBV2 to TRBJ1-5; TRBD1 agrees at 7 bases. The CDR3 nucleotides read TGTGCCAGCAGCCAAGGGGGACAGTTAGGTGGCAATCAGCCCCAGCATTTT. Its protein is CASSQGGQLGGNQPQHF.